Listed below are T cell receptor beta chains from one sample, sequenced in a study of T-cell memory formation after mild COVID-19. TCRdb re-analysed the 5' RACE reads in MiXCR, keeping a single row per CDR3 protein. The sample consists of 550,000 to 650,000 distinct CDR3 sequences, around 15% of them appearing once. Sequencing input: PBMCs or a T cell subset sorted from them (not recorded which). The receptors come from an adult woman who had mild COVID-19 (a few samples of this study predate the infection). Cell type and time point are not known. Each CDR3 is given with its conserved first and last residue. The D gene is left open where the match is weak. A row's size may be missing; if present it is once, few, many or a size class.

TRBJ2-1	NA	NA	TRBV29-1	TGCAGCTTAACCGGGACACAATACAATGAGCAGTTCTTC	CSLTGTQYNEQFF
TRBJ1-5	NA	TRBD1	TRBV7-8	TGTGCCAGCAGCTCCCGTGAAGGGACAGGGGTCAATCAGCCCCAGCATTTT	CASSSREGTGVNQPQHF
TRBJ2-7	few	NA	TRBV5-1	TGCGCCAGCAGCTTGGGGCCAGAAGCCTCCTACGAGCAGTACTTC	CASSLGPEASYEQYF
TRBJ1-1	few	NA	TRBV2	TGTGCCAGCAGAGCCGGGAGGGCAGGGACGAACACTGAAGCTTTCTTT	CASRAGRAGTNTEAFF
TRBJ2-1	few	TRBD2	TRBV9	TGTGCCAGCAGCGTAGACCGGACTAGTGTTGGAGACAATGAGCAGTTCTTC	CASSVDRTSVGDNEQFF
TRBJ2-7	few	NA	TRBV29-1	TGCAGCGTTGAAGGACAGGCCCCATACGAGCAGTACTTC	CSVEGQAPYEQYF
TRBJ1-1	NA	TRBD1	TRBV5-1	TGCGCCAGCAGCCCCCGGGACAGGGTTATGAACACTGAAGCTTTCTTT	CASSPRDRVMNTEAFF
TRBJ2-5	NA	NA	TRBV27	TGTGCCAGCAGTTCACCCGGCGAAGAGACCCAGTACTTC	CASSSPGEETQYF
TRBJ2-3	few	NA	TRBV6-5	TGTGCCAGCGGGGAGAGACCAAGCACAGATACGCAGTATTTT	CASGERPSTDTQYF
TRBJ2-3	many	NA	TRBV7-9	TGTGCCAGCAGCTTAGTCGCCGGGTTCACAGATACGCAGTATTTT	CASSLVAGFTDTQYF
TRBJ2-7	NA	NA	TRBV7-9	TGTGCCAGCAGCCGCCCCGCCGGAGGGCCTTACGAGCAGTACTTC	CASSRPAGGPYEQYF
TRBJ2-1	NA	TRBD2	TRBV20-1	TGCAGTGTCGGGACTAGCGGTGATCCCTACAATGAGCAGTTCTTC	CSVGTSGDPYNEQFF
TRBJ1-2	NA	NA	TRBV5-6	TGTGCCAGCAGCTTGCAGTATGGCTACACCTTC	CASSLQYGYTF
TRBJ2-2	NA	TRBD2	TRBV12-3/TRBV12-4	TGTGCCAGCAGTTTAGTACGGGAGGGCCCTTACACCGGGGAGCTGTTTTTT	CASSLVREGPYTGELFF
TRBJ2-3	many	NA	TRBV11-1	TGTGCCAGCAGCCCCCCATACACAGATACGCAGTATTTT	CASSPPYTDTQYF
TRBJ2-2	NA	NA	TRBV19	TGTGCCAGTAGTATCTCCGGGAAGGCCGGGGAGCTGTTTTTT	CASSISGKAGELFF
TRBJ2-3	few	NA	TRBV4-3	TGCGCCAGCAGCCAAGGGGGGGCCAGGGGAACAGATACGCAGTATTTT	CASSQGGARGTDTQYF
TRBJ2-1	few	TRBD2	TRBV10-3	TGTGCCATCACCCCGGGACTACCCCCGGATGAGCAGTTCTTC	CAITPGLPPDEQFF
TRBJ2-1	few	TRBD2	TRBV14	TGTGCCAGCAGCCAAGGGTGGGAGGGCCCGATTTCCTACAATGAGCAGTTCTTC	CASSQGWEGPISYNEQFF
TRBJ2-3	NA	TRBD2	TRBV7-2	TGTGCCAGCAGCTCCCCCGAGCGGGGACGGTTAACAGATACGCAGTATTTT	CASSSPERGRLTDTQYF
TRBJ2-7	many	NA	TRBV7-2	TGTGCCAGCAGCTACTCAAATTACGAGCAGTACTTC	CASSYSNYEQYF
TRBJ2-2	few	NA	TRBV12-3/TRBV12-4	TGTGCCAGCTCCCAGGCAGGAGGCACCGGGGAGCTGTTTTTT	CASSQAGGTGELFF
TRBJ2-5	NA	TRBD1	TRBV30	TGTGCCTGGAGTGTACATATCTGGGGCGACAGGGGGGGAGAGACCCAGTACTTC	CAWSVHIWGDRGGETQYF
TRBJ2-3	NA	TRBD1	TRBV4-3	TGCGCCAGCAGCCACCCGACAGGGGCGCGAGATACGCAGTATTTT	CASSHPTGARDTQYF
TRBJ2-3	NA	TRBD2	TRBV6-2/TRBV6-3	TGTGCCAGCAGTTACTCGACTAGCGGGGGGGCCTCAGATACGCAGTATTTT	CASSYSTSGGASDTQYF
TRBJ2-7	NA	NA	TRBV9	TGTGCCAGCAGCGAACAGGATAGCTCCTACGAGCAGTACTTC	CASSEQDSSYEQYF
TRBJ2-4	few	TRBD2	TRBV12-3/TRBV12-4	TGTGCCAGCAGTTTTCGTGCGGGGGACATTCAGTACTTC	CASSFRAGDIQYF
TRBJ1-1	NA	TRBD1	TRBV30	TGTGCCTGGAGCCCGGACAGGGCCACTGAAGCTTTCTTT	CAWSPDRATEAFF
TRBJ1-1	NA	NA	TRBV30	TGTGCCTGGAGTCCCGGCTCCTACACTGAAGCTTTCTTT	CAWSPGSYTEAFF
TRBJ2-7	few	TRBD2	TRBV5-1	TGCGCCAGCAGGCTAACTAGCGCAAGCTCCTACGAGCAGTACTTC	CASRLTSASSYEQYF
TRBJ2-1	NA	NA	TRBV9	TGTGCCAGCAGCCCGTACGGGGGTGGGAATGAGCAGTTCTTC	CASSPYGGGNEQFF
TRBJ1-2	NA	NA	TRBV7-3	TGTGCCAGCAGCTCGGGAGTTACTAACTATGGCTACACCTTC	CASSSGVTNYGYTF
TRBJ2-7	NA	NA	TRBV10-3	TGTGCCATCCAAGACAGTACCCTCTACGAGCAGTACTTC	CAIQDSTLYEQYF
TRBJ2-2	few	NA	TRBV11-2	TGTGCCAGCAGCTTGGCTTTTGGTGGTGACGGGGAGCTGTTTTTT	CASSLAFGGDGELFF
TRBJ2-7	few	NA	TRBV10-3	TGTGCCATCAGTGAGTCACGGGTATCTGGAAACGAGCAGTACTTC	CAISESRVSGNEQYF
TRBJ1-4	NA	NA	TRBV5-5	TGTGCCAGCAGTCTAACCCGGGACCCCGAAAAACTGTTTTTT	CASSLTRDPEKLFF
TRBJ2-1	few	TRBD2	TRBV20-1	TGCAGTGCTAGAGGTCTAGCGGGAGGGCCCGAGGTTATGAATGAGCAGTTCTTC	CSARGLAGGPEVMNEQFF
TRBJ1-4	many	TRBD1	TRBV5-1	TGCGCCAGCAGCGACGCCACAGGGGTGGGCGATGAAAAACTGTTTTTT	CASSDATGVGDEKLFF
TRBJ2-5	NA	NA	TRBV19	TGTGCCAGTAGTCCCCCGGGACCCCCGGAGACCCAGTACTTC	CASSPPGPPETQYF
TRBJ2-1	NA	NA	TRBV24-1	TGTGCCACCAGTGATTGGACTTCTAGGATTGCTAGCTCCTACAATGAGCAGTTCTTC	CATSDWTSRIASSYNEQFF
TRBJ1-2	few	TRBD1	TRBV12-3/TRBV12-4	TGTGCCAGCAGCCCGACAGGGACGGGCTATGGCTACACCTTC	CASSPTGTGYGYTF